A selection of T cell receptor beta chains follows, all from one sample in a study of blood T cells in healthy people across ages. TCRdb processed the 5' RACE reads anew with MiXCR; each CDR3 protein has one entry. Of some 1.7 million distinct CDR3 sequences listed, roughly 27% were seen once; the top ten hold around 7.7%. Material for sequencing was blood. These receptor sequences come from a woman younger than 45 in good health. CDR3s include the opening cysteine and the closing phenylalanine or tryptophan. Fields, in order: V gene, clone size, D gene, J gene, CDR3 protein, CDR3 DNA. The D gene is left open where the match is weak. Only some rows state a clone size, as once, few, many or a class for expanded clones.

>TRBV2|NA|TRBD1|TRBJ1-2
CASRRGQPSLSGYTF
TGTGCCAGCAGGCGGGGACAGCCTTCCCTTTCGGGCTACACCTTC
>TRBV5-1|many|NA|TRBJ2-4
CASSVAGKNIQYF
TGCGCCAGCAGCGTGGCGGGGAAAAACATTCAGTACTTC
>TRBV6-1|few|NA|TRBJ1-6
CASSEVSDPNSPLHF
TGTGCCAGCAGTGAAGTTTCGGACCCAAATTCACCCCTCCACTTT
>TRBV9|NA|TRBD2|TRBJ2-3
CASSVGTPGGGLDWTDTQYF
TGTGCCAGCAGCGTAGGAACCCCGGGCGGGGGGTTGGATTGGACAGATACGCAGTATTTT
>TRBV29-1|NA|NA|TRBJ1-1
CSVIGYTEAFF
TGCAGCGTTATAGGTTACACTGAAGCTTTCTTT
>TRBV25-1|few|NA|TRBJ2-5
CASSERGEVEETQYF
TGTGCCAGCAGTGAGAGAGGGGAGGTAGAAGAGACCCAGTACTTC
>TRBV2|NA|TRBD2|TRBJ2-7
CASAGGLALDYEQYF
TGTGCCAGCGCGGGAGGTCTCGCTCTTGACTACGAGCAGTACTTC
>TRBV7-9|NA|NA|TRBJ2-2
CASTSYIFTGELFF
TGTGCCAGCACCTCATACATATTCACCGGGGAGCTGTTTTTT
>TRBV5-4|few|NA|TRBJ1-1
CASSTSTGLSTEAFF
TGTGCCAGCAGCACGAGCACGGGGCTTAGCACTGAAGCTTTCTTT
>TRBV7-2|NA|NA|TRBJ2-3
CASGLQRDRRRGDTQYF
TGTGCCAGCGGCCTTCAGCGTGACAGGCGCCGCGGGGATACGCAGTATTTT
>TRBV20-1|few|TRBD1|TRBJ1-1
CSALPLRTGNTEAFF
TGCAGTGCTCTACCTCTCCGGACAGGGAACACTGAAGCTTTCTTT
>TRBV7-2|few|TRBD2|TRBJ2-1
CASSSGLAGVEEQFF
TGTGCCAGCAGCTCGGGACTAGCGGGAGTTGAGGAGCAGTTCTTC
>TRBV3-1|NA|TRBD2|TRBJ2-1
CASSQGGTSNEQFF
TGTGCCAGCAGCCAAGGTGGGACTAGCAATGAGCAGTTCTTC
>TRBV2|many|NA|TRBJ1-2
CASSDSNYGYTF
TGTGCCAGCAGTGACAGTAACTATGGCTACACCTTC
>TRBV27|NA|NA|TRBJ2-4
CASSYAGNLAKNILYF
TGTGCCAGCAGCTACGCAGGGAACCTAGCCAAAAACATTCTGTACTTC
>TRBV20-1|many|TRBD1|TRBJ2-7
CSASWDRVNYEQYF
TGCAGTGCTAGCTGGGACAGGGTAAACTACGAGCAGTACTTC